This T cell receptor beta chain appears in the sequencing data of a study of early T cells in non-severe SARS-CoV-2 infection. Study-level background: RNA in bulk from unsorted whole blood was sequenced, and chains were unpaired.

The CDR3 covers 11 residues. The germline V and J ends were trimmed by 8 bases and 5 bases, with 10 bases remaining between them. CDR1 and CDR2 (germline): SQVTM, ANQGSEA. The library protocol tagged individual cDNA molecules with unique molecular identifiers. TCRdb ran MiXCR on the 5' RACE reads and lists one entry per CDR3 protein. The sample holds some 82,000 distinct CDR3 sequences, about 6% seen once. This clonotype was detected ten times or more. The specimen sequenced was whole blood. The sequence was collected from an adult who was a healthcare worker with PCR-confirmed SARS-CoV-2 infection or an uninfected control (not recorded which). The chain joins TRBV29-1 to TRBJ2-1; D not certain. This CDR3 is CSPRWNNEQFF. The CDR3 bases are TGCAGCCCCCGTTGGAACAATGAGCAGTTCTTC.